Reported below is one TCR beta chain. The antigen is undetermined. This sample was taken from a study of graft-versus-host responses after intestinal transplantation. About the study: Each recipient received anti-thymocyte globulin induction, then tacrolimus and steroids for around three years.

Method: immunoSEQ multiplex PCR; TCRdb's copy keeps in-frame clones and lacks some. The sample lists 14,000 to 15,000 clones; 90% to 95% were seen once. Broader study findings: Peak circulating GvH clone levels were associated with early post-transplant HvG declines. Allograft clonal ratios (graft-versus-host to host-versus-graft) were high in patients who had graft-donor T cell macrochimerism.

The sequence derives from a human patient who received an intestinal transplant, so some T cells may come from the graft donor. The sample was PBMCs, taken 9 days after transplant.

CDR3 protein: CASSLSTSGGGYEQYF. CDR3 in DNA: TGTGCCAGCAGCCTTAGCACTAGCGGGGGGGGCTACGAGCAGTACTTC. The chain employs TRBV11-2 and TRBJ2-7; 13 positions match TRBD2. CDR1 and CDR2 from the germline V gene are SGHAT and FQNNGV. The length of the CDR3 is 16 residues. V lost 5 bases and J lost 3; bases outside the gene matches: 7.